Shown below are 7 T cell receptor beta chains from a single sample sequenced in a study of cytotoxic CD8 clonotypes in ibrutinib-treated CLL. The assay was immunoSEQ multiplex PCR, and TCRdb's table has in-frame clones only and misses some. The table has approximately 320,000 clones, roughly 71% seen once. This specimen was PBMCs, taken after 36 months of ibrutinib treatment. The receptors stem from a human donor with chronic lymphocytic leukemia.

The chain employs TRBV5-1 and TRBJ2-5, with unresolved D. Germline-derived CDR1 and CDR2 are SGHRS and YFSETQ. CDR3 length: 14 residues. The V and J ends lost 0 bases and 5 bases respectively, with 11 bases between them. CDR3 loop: CASSLAVVGETQYF. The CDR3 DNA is TGCGCCAGCAGCTTGGCCGTCGTGGGGGAGACCCAGTACTTC. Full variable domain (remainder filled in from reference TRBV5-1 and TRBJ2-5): KAGVTQTPRYLIKTRGQQVTLSCSPISGHRSVSWYQQTPGQGLQFLFEYFSETQRNKGNFPGRFSGRQFSNSRSEMNVSTLELGDSALYLCASSLAVVGETQYFGPGTRLLVL.

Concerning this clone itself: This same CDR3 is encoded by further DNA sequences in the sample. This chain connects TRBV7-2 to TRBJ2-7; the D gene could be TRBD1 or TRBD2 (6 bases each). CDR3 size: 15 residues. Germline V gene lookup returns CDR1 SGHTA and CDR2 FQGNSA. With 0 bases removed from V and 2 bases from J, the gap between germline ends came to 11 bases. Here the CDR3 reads CASSLAGGGTYEQYF. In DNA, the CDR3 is TGTGCCAGCAGCTTAGCGGGGGGCGGTACCTACGAGCAGTACTTC.

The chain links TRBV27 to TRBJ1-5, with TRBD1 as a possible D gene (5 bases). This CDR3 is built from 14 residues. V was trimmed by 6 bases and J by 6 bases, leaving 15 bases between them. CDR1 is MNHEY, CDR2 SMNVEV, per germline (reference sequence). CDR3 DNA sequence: TGTGCCAGCAGCCCAGTTGAGGGGAGTCAGCCCCAGCATTTT. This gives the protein CASSPVEGSQPQHF.

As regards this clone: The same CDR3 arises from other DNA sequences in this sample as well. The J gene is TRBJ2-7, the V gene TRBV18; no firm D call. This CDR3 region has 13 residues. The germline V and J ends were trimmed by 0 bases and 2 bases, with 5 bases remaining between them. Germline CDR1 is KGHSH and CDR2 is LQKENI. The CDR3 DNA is TGTGCCAGCTCACCACCTACCACCTACGAGCAGTACTTC. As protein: CASSPPTTYEQYF.

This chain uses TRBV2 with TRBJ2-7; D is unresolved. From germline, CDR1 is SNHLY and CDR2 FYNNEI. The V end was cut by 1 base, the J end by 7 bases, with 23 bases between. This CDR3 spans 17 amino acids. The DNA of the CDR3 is TGTGCCAGCAGTGAAGGGCGTCGAGGAATTGGGCATAGGGAGCAGTACTTC. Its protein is CASSEGRRGIGHREQYF.

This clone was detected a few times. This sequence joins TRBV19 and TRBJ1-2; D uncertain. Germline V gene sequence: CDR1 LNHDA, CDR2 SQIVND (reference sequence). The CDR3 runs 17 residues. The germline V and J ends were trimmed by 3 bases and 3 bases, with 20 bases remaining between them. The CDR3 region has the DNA TGTGCCAGTAGTATTACGAGAATCCACAAACAACACTATGGCTACACCTTC. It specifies CASSITRIHKQHYGYTF.

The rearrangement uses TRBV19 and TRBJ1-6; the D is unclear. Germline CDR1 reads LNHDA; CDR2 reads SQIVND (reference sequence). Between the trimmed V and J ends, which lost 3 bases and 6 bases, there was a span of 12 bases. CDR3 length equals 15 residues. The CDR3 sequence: CASSIHRGRNSPLHF. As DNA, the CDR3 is TGTGCCAGTAGTATCCACCGAGGGCGTAATTCACCCCTCCACTTT.